The 32 T cell receptor beta chains given below trace back to one sample, sequenced in a study of radiotherapy plus CTLA-4 blockade in lung cancer. Some clones are missing from TCRdb's copy, which holds only in-frame ones; the method was immunoSEQ multiplex PCR. Of approximately 70,000 clones in the sample, roughly four fifths were seen once. The source material was peripheral blood, sampled from a patient treated with radiotherapy plus ipilimumab. The receptors were gathered from a human donor with non-small cell lung cancer whose response to radiotherapy plus ipilimumab could not be evaluated. Some clones in this sample may be carry-over from other donors' samples.

This clone has ten or more counts. The chain links TRBV5-1 to TRBJ2-1, with a weak D call TRBD1 (5 bases). CDR1 and CDR2 from the germline V gene are SGHRS and YFSETQ. This CDR3 comprises 15 residues. V dropped 0 bases and J dropped 3 bases, with 10 bases sitting between them. CDR3 DNA: TGCGCCAGCAGCTTGGCAGGGCCGTACTACAATGAGCAGTTCTTC. This sequence encodes CASSLAGPYYNEQFF.

The rearrangement uses TRBV4-3 and TRBJ2-7; D is unclear. The V gene lost 1 base and the J gene lost 0 bases, with 16 bases spanning the gap. The germline V gene encodes CDR1 LGHNA and CDR2 YSLEER. The CDR3 sequence is 17 residues long. In DNA form, the CDR3 reads TGCGCCAGCAGCCAAGCCCCGCCCCTCTTCAGCTCCTACGAGCAGTACTTC. This encodes CASSQAPPLFSSYEQYF.

This chain uses TRBV6-5 with TRBJ1-1, with a possible D match to TRBD1 (5 bases). CDR3 length: 12 residues. V lost 4 bases and J 3 bases, leaving 6 bases between the germline ends. The germline V gene has CDR1 MNHEY and CDR2 SVGAGI. DNA of the CDR3: TGTGCCAGCAGTTTAGGGGACACTGAAGCTTTCTTT. The encoded protein is CASSLGDTEAFF.

The genes are TRBV19 and TRBJ1-5, with 8 positions matching TRBD1. The CDR3 runs 15 residues. The germline V gene has CDR1 LNHDA and CDR2 SQIVND (reference sequence). V lost 3 bases and J lost 7; bases outside the gene matches: 8. In DNA, the CDR3 is TGTGCCAGTAGTATGTGGGGGGCAGGGGGCCAGCCCCAGCATTTT. Amino acids: CASSMWGAGGQPQHF.

This chain joins TRBV21-1 and TRBJ1-2. TRBV21-1 is a known pseudogene. The CDR3 totals 18 residues. The CDR3 region has the DNA TGTGCCAGCAGCAAGGAGTGGATACGTGGGGGACTAAACTATGGCTACACCTTC. Translation: CASSKEWIRGGLNYGYTF.

This clone was counted once. The V call is TRBV15, the J call TRBJ1-1, with a tentative D call TRBD1 (5 bases). This CDR3 is built from 13 residues. V was clipped by 4 bases and J by 5 bases, with 11 bases between them. Germline CDR1 LNHNV, CDR2 YYDKDF (reference sequence). The CDR3 spells CATSIDSFTEAFF. DNA of the CDR3: TGTGCCACCAGCATCGACAGTTTTACTGAAGCTTTCTTT.

The V call is TRBV7-9, the J call TRBJ2-3; 8 nucleotides line up with TRBD2. In germline, CDR1 is SEHNR, CDR2 FQNEAQ (reference sequence). V was pared by 8 bases and J by 2 bases, with 15 bases of the junction left unmatched. CDR3 length: 17 amino acids. The CDR3 sequence: CASDLGSRGGNTDTQYF. The CDR3 nucleotides are TGTGCCAGCGACCTCGGAAGCCGCGGGGGGAACACAGATACGCAGTATTTT.

DNA for the CDR3: TGCGCCAGCAGCCCCCAGGGATCTGAAGCTTTCTTT. Translated, it gives CASSPQGSEAFF. The rearrangement uses TRBV5-1 and TRBJ1-1, with D maybe TRBD1 (5 bases). The germline gives CDR1 SGHRS, CDR2 YFSETQ. The CDR3 runs to 12 residues. The ends were cut back, 4 bases at V and 6 bases at J, with 10 bases in the middle.

This chain links TRBV7-6 with TRBJ2-5, with TRBD2 matching 12 bases. Germline V gives CDR1 SGHVS, CDR2 FNYEAQ. J gave up 3 bases and V 0 bases, and 2 bases lay outside the gene matches. The CDR3 totals 16 residues. The CDR3 region has the DNA TGTGCCAGCAGCTTAGCAAGGACTAGCGGGGAAGAGACCCAGTACTTC. Translating gives CASSLARTSGEETQYF.

The gene calls are TRBV19 and TRBJ1-6, with D unresolved. The ends were cut back, 3 bases at V and 9 bases at J, with 15 bases in the middle. From germline, CDR1 is LNHDA and CDR2 SQIVND (reference sequence). CDR3 length: 15 amino acids. The CDR3 protein is CASSMIPIDRSPLHF. The DNA of the CDR3 is TGTGCCAGTAGTATGATCCCTATCGATCGTTCACCCCTCCACTTT. Full variable domain (remainder filled in from reference TRBV19 and TRBJ1-6): DGGITQSPKYLFRKEGQNVTLSCEQNLNHDAMYWYRQDPGQGLRLIYYSQIVNDFQKGDIAEGYSVSREKKESFPLTVTSAQKNPTAFYLCASSMIPIDRSPLHFGNGTRLTVT.

CDR3 protein: CASSLAGKGVTGELFF. Written as DNA, the CDR3 is TGCGCCAGCAGCTTGGCCGGGAAGGGGGTTACCGGGGAGCTGTTTTTT. The chain couples TRBV5-1 to TRBJ2-2; tentative D call: TRBD1 (6 bases). The V gene's germline CDR1 is SGHRS and CDR2 YFSETQ. The CDR3 is made up of 16 amino acids. Trimming left V 0 bases short and J 5 bases short, with 14 bases between.

This clone was found once. The chain couples TRBV5-4 to TRBJ1-2; D remains unclear. Germline lookup yields CDR1 SGHNT and CDR2 YYREEE (reference sequence). V shed 2 bases and J shed 7 bases, with 18 bases lying between them. The CDR3 is made up of 15 amino acids. CDR3 nucleotide sequence: TGTGCCAGCAGCTTCCCCCAGGTTACCAATCGTGGCTACACCTTC. Translation gives CASSFPQVTNRGYTF.

The chain carries TRBV5-6 and TRBJ1-2; D is perhaps TRBD1 (6 bases). This CDR3 comprises 15 residues. Trimming cost V 4 bases and J 3 bases, with 16 bases left between them. The germline CDR1 and CDR2 sequences are SGHDT and YYEEEE. The CDR3 loop reads CASSPRGGAYYGYTF. For the CDR3, the DNA is TGTGCCAGCAGCCCCCGGGGGGGCGCTTACTATGGCTACACCTTC.

This sequence joins TRBV18 and TRBJ1-2; D ambiguous. Germline values: CDR1 KGHSH, CDR2 LQKENI. CDR3 length equals 13 residues. Deletions cut 2 bases from V and 8 bases from J, with 12 bases between. As DNA, the CDR3 is TGTGCCAGCTCACCAGCGGGCCCGAGAGGCTACACCTTC. It codes for CASSPAGPRGYTF.

The genes are TRBV10-3 and TRBJ1-1; perhaps TRBD1 as D (5 bases). V was trimmed by 7 bases and J by 5 bases, leaving 17 bases between them. The germline gives CDR1 ENHRY, CDR2 SYGVKD. CDR3 size: 14 residues. The CDR3 nucleotides are TGTGCCATCAAGGGGTTAGGCTCTTTAACTGAAGCTTTCTTT. The encoded protein is CAIKGLGSLTEAFF.

The V call is TRBV18, the J call TRBJ2-7; 8 bases align to TRBD1. With V trimmed by 6 bases and J by 3 bases, 10 bases remained unmatched. CDR3 size: 15 residues. The germline CDR1 and CDR2 sequences are KGHSH and LQKENI. CDR3 bases: TGTGCCAGCTCGAATGCCGGGACAGGACTCTACGAGCAGTACTTC. This translates into CASSNAGTGLYEQYF.

This chain joins TRBV29-1 and TRBJ2-3, with a tentative D call TRBD2 (5 bases). Looked up from germline, CDR1 is SQVTM and CDR2 is ANQGSEA. With 4 bases removed from V and 6 bases from J, the gap between germline ends came to 14 bases. The CDR3 loop spans 13 amino acids. The DNA of the CDR3 is TGCAGCGTTGTAACTAGGGTTAAGGATACGCAGTATTTT. This sequence encodes CSVVTRVKDTQYF.

V and J are TRBV6-4 and TRBJ1-3; 7 nucleotides align to TRBD1. V was pared by 5 bases and J by 4 bases, with 5 bases of the junction left unmatched. Germline V lookup: CDR1 MRHNA, CDR2 SNTAGT. The CDR3 length is 14 residues. CDR3 nucleotides: TGTGCCAGCAGTTTACAGGGGACCGGAAACACCATATATTTT. Translating gives CASSLQGTGNTIYF.

This clone came up once. This chain connects TRBV10-2 to TRBJ2-3, with 7 bases identical to TRBD2. Germline CDR1 reads WSHSY; CDR2 reads SAAADI. V lost 5 bases, J lost 1 base, and 3 bases stayed unmatched. The CDR3 loop spans 14 amino acids. The CDR3: CASSRTRRTDTQYF. CDR3 in DNA: TGCGCCAGCAGTAGGACTAGACGCACAGATACGCAGTATTTT.

This clone was seen more than once but under ten times. The genes are TRBV9 and TRBJ1-5; 7 positions agree with TRBD1. CDR1 is SGDLS, CDR2 YYNGEE, per germline. The CDR3 is 16 amino acids. J gave up 4 bases and V 3 bases, and 10 bases lay outside the gene matches. The CDR3 reads CASSAGGDSRNQPQHF. The DNA of the CDR3 is TGTGCCAGCAGCGCGGGAGGGGACAGCAGGAATCAGCCCCAGCATTTT.

The rearrangement links TRBV15 to TRBJ2-7; D unclear. With 9 bases removed from V and 1 base from J, the gap between germline ends came to 22 bases. Germline V gene lookup returns CDR1 LNHNV and CDR2 YYDKDF (reference sequence). This CDR3 spans 16 amino acids. The CDR3 reads CATQRRSPNPSYEQYF. In DNA form, the CDR3 reads TGTGCCACTCAACGTCGTAGTCCCAACCCATCCTACGAGCAGTACTTC.

The chain couples TRBV19 to TRBJ1-6; 8 nucleotides match TRBD1. CDR1 LNHDA and CDR2 SQIVND come from the germline V gene (reference sequence). The CDR3 loop spans 14 amino acids. J gave up 7 bases and V 10 bases, and 9 bases lay outside the gene matches. CDR3 protein: CATQLTGVNSPLHF. The CDR3 bases are TGTGCCACTCAACTGACAGGGGTGAATTCACCCCTCCACTTT.

About this clone: This may arise from a read error, as a much more abundant clone is one base away. The V gene is TRBV7-2, the J gene TRBJ1-1; 9 nucleotides line up with TRBD1. Per germline, CDR1 SGHTA and CDR2 FQGNSA. J was trimmed by 4 bases and V by 5 bases; bases with no gene match: 2. The CDR3 is 13 amino acids. Written as DNA, the CDR3 is TGTGCCAGCAGCGTGACAGGGGGCACTGAAGCTTTCTTT. This gives the protein CASSVTGGTEAFF.

The chain is built from TRBV7-9 and TRBJ1-1; TRBD1 matches at 10 bases. This CDR3 has 15 residues. With 3 bases clipped from V and 3 bases from J, the junction kept 4 bases outside the gene matches. The germline V gene encodes CDR1 SEHNR and CDR2 FQNEAQ (reference sequence). The CDR3 DNA sequence: TGTGCCAGCAGCTTTGGGGACAGGGGCCACACTGAAGCTTTCTTT. Translating it yields CASSFGDRGHTEAFF.

As to this clone: An end of the junction does not agree with germline; a read error may underlie this. V is TRBV7-7 and J is TRBJ2-7; TRBD1 matches 7 bases. The CDR3 covers 13 residues. The V gene's germline CDR1 is SSHAT and CDR2 FNYEAQ (reference sequence). As DNA, the CDR3 is TGTGCTAGCAGCCGGGACAGTGGTTCCGAGCAGTACTTC. Residues: CASSRDSGSEQYF.

This chain connects TRBV5-1 to TRBJ1-1; 7 bases line up with TRBD1. This CDR3 contains 14 residues. Unmatched junction bases numbered 2, after V lost 2 bases and J lost 1 base. Germline CDR1 is SGHRS and CDR2 is YFSETQ. CDR3 sequence reads: CASSFQGGNTEAFF. The CDR3 DNA is TGCGCCAGCAGCTTCCAGGGGGGGAACACTGAAGCTTTCTTT.

V gene TRBV6-5 combines with J gene TRBJ2-3, with 8 nucleotides matching TRBD2. Losses at the gene ends were 7 bases for V and 0 bases for J; bases not matched to a gene: 6. Germline V gene lookup returns CDR1 MNHEY and CDR2 SVGAGI. The CDR3 runs to 15 residues. Written as DNA, the CDR3 is TGTGCCAGCACGCCACTAGCGGCTAGCACAGATACGCAGTATTTT. Its protein is CASTPLAASTDTQYF.

The chain has TRBV4-3 and TRBJ1-2; no clear D gene. The CDR3 spans 16 residues. Germline assignment: CDR1 LGHNA and CDR2 YSLEER. Deletions cut 0 bases from V and 3 bases from J, with 14 bases between. The chain's CDR3 is CASSQDLVRVYYGYTF. The CDR3 nucleotides read TGCGCCAGCAGCCAAGATCTCGTACGGGTCTACTATGGCTACACCTTC.

The chain has TRBV27 and TRBJ1-1; 7 positions match TRBD1. Germline loops: CDR1 MNHEY, CDR2 SMNVEV (reference sequence). The CDR3 extends over 16 amino acids. The V and J ends lost 1 base and 3 bases, in that order; junction bases with no gene match: 8. CDR3 DNA sequence: TGTGCCAGCAGTTTATTTAACAGGGGTAGGGACACTGAAGCTTTCTTT. It encodes CASSLFNRGRDTEAFF.

In its sample, this clone was seen a few times. The same CDR3 is also encoded by other DNA sequences in this sample. The chain links TRBV27 to TRBJ2-5; 15 bases align to TRBD2. CDR3 length: 18 amino acids. Germline lookup yields CDR1 MNHEY and CDR2 SMNVEV (reference sequence). The V gene end was trimmed by 5 bases and the J gene end by 4 bases; junction bases not matched to a gene: 11. CDR3 in DNA: TGTGCCAGCAGTCCGGGGACTAGCGGGGGGTTCAAGGGAGAGACCCAGTACTTC. It encodes CASSPGTSGGFKGETQYF.

This clone has more than one count but fewer than ten. This chain connects TRBV10-3 to TRBJ2-2; 9 bases align to TRBD1. Per the germline V gene, CDR1 is ENHRY and CDR2 is SYGVKD. This CDR3 is built from 16 residues. The J segment lost 8 bases and the V segment lost 4 bases, leaving 11 bases of the junction unmatched. The CDR3 coding sequence is TGTGCCATCAGTGGTTCCTGGACAGGGGCTGAGGGGGAGCTGTTTTTT. As protein: CAISGSWTGAEGELFF.

The chain links TRBV4-1 to TRBJ1-2; D gene ambiguous. V gave up 0 bases and J gave up 4 bases, with 21 bases separating them. There are 18 residues in the CDR3. The germline gives CDR1 MGHRA, CDR2 YSYEKL. In DNA, the CDR3 is TGCGCCAGCAGCCAAGATGCCTATACTCAACCCCGAATCTATGGCTACACCTTC. Translating gives CASSQDAYTQPRIYGYTF.